The present TCR beta chain was sequenced within a study of blood T cell repertoires in COVID-19 (TCRdb year 2020). Broadly, across the study: Collaborator samples came from the United States, Italy and Spain and covered acute and convalescent phases of COVID-19. The prospective study material was composed of cDNA or gDNA derived from T cells, B-cell-depleted T cells, or PBMCs. Subjects who had been exposed to COVID-19, were actively infected with it, or had recovered from it provided the deeply sampled blood TCRbeta repertoires that made up the dataset. The repertoires were released in a freely available public database intended as a resource for research on the immune response to SARS-CoV-2. Samples were obtained from the ongoing ImmuneRACE study (first 160 participants) and from 1,200 or so subjects provided by 6 global collaborators. The sample metadata nearly always contained a de-identified subject ID, COVID-19 status, age in years and sex. Where available, HLA class I and class II types were taken from metadata supplied by the sample provider and were not determined by assay-based typing.

Results the study describes overall, beyond this receptor: How much clinical and demographic metadata was included differed by source and by participant, and the metadata was provided uncurated.

TCRbeta CDR3 regions were amplified from genomic DNA by means of the immunoSEQ Assay, a bias-controlled multiplex PCR. The source study handled its data this way. The number of nucleated cells in each sample was estimated from the amplification of reference gene primers within the assay. To quantify the absolute abundance of each unique TCRbeta CDR3 rearrangement, sequence reads were collapsed and filtered. For each sample, productive Simpson clonality was calculated as the square root of Simpson's diversity index across productive rearrangements. Imported from immuneACCESS, the table was reduced by TCRdb to in-frame sequences with V and J called. These copies leave out some clones; in studies compared against another copy, an unresolved V gene accounts for under half, and the cause of the remainder is not known. The V and J calls and clone size were taken over from that table, and D and trimming were inferred from the DNA. For this sample the table gives approximately 230,000 clones, of which about 86% were detected only once. The top ten clones comprise roughly 5% of the sample.

Concerning this clone itself: No cognate antigen has been identified for it. Base qualities were left out, and no much larger clone turns up one base away.

Whole blood was collected in K2EDTA tubes by collaborating institutions according to the institutions' own protocols. Collaborator samples were shipped for TCRbeta analysis as frozen whole blood, isolated PBMCs, or DNA extracted from either sample type. Sample: peripheral blood. The TCR originated in a man older than 75 with acute or convalescent COVID-19.

The CDR3 reads as follows: CASSLASGILKQFF. The sequenced DNA is TGTGCCAGCAGCTTAGCTTCAGGGATTTTGAAACAGTTCTTC. The chain is made from TRBV7-2 and TRBJ2-1; TRBD1 could be the D gene, as 5 bases match. Trimming at the junction amounts to 0 bases on V and 13 bases on J, and the germline ends lie 16 bases apart. From the cysteine through the phenylalanine, the CDR3 covers 14 amino acids. Only the CDR3 portion is preserved as DNA: 42 bases, with reading frame beginning at the first base. According to the germline V gene, CDR1 reads SGHTA and CDR2 reads FQGNSA.